What follows are 32 T cell receptor beta chains derived from one specimen sequenced in a study of blood T cell repertoires in COVID-19. Only in-frame clones appear in the TCRdb table, and some are missing; sequencing was by immunoSEQ multiplex PCR. The table records 250,000 to 400,000 clones, roughly 88% of them present only once. The sequencing input was peripheral blood. These receptors were obtained from a woman in her 30s with COVID-19, enrolled during active disease.

The chain is built from TRBV7-9 and TRBJ2-1, with 9 bases lining up with TRBD2. This CDR3 has 16 residues. The V gene end was trimmed by 1 base and the J gene end by 4 bases; junction bases not matched to a gene: 5. Germline CDR1 reads SEHNR; CDR2 reads FQNEAQ (reference sequence). This chain's CDR3 is CASSLVSSGAYNEQFF. CDR3 bases: TGTGCCAGCAGCTTAGTTTCTAGCGGGGCTTACAATGAGCAGTTCTTC.

This rearrangement joins TRBV4-2 to TRBJ1-4; 7 bases are shared with TRBD1. The CDR3 has 16 residues. Germline CDR1 and CDR2: LGHNA and YNFKEQ. J was trimmed by 8 bases and V by 3 bases; bases with no gene match: 12. The CDR3 bases are TGTGCCAGCAGCCATACTGTAAGGGGGCGCGGGGAAAAACTGTTTTTT. Protein: CASSHTVRGRGEKLFF.

The chain employs TRBV6-5 and TRBJ2-1; 7 nucleotides align to TRBD2. Germline values: CDR1 MNHEY, CDR2 SVGAGI. J lost 7 bases, V lost 11 bases, and 11 bases had no gene match. This CDR3 has 13 amino acids. The CDR3 nucleotides are TGTGCCTGCACCAACACGGGGGGAAATGAGCAGTTCTTC. It codes for CACTNTGGNEQFF.

This chain connects TRBV25-1 to TRBJ1-2, with TRBD1 matching over 9 bases. This CDR3 contains 14 residues. V lost 3 bases and J lost 3; bases outside the gene matches: 2. Per the germline V gene, CDR1 is MGHDK and CDR2 is SYGVNS. The CDR3 region has the DNA TGTGCCAGCAGTGATACAGGGGGCGACTATGGCTACACCTTC. This sequence encodes CASSDTGGDYGYTF.

This chain links TRBV5-6 with TRBJ1-1; 9 bases line up with TRBD1. Germline CDR1 SGHDT, CDR2 YYEEEE. The ends lost 4 bases at V and 3 bases at J; junction bases unmatched: 4. The CDR3 covers 14 residues. The CDR3 loop is CASSPGQGYTEAFF. CDR3 nucleotide sequence: TGTGCCAGCAGCCCGGGACAGGGATACACTGAAGCTTTCTTT.

This clone appeared a single time. This sequence joins TRBV19 and TRBJ1-1, with a weak D call TRBD1 (5 bases). This CDR3 is 14 amino acids long. With 5 bases removed from V and 4 bases from J, the gap between germline ends came to 14 bases. CDR1 and CDR2 (germline): LNHDA, SQIVND (reference sequence). The CDR3 here is CASSPRIGATEAFF. The CDR3 DNA is TGTGCCAGTAGTCCTCGAATTGGGGCCACTGAAGCTTTCTTT.

This clone turned up a few times. V gene TRBV3-1 (or the pseudogene TRBV3-2) combines with J gene TRBJ1-1; 7 bases align to TRBD1. CDR1 and CDR2 (germline): LGHDT, YNNKEL (reference sequence). After removal of 4 bases from V and 5 bases from J, the junction contained 13 bases not matched to a gene. The CDR3 has 16 amino acids. For the CDR3, the DNA is TGTGCCAGCAGCCCCCGACAGGGAGATGGCGGAACTGAAGCTTTCTTT. This gives the protein CASSPRQGDGGTEAFF.

The CDR3 here is CASSSRQNSNQPQHF. The CDR3 DNA is TGTGCCAGTAGTTCCCGACAGAATAGCAATCAGCCCCAGCATTTT. This chain joins TRBV19 and TRBJ1-5; tentative D call: TRBD1 (5 bases). Germline V CDR1 and CDR2: LNHDA, SQIVND (reference sequence). V lost 5 bases, J lost 0 bases, and 11 bases lay in between. The CDR3 loop spans 15 amino acids.

Only a few counts were recorded for this clone. The chain combines TRBV19 with TRBJ2-2; weak D call: TRBD2 (6 bases). The V gene's germline CDR1 is LNHDA and CDR2 SQIVND (reference sequence). This CDR3 has 14 amino acids. V was cut by 4 bases and J by 6 bases, with 12 bases left in between. The CDR3 bases are TGTGCCAGTAGTAGCGGGGCTGGAGCCGGGGAGCTGTTTTTT. Protein: CASSSGAGAGELFF.

V is TRBV3-1 (or the pseudogene TRBV3-2) and J is TRBJ2-3; 12 bases fit TRBD2. The germline V gene encodes CDR1 LGHDT and CDR2 YNNKEL (reference sequence). With 3 bases clipped from V and 2 bases from J, the junction kept 3 bases outside the gene matches. The CDR3 is made up of 16 amino acids. The CDR3, as DNA: TGTGCCAGCAGCCACCTAGCGGGGGGGACCACAGATACGCAGTATTTT. Protein: CASSHLAGGTTDTQYF.

J is TRBJ2-6 and V is TRBV10-3; tentatively, D is TRBD1 (5 bases). CDR1 ENHRY and CDR2 SYGVKD come from the germline V gene. The CDR3 extends over 15 amino acids. Trimming removed 8 bases at V and 3 bases at J, with 14 bases between. The CDR3 protein is CAIGPGMDGANVLTF. As DNA, the CDR3 is TGTGCCATCGGACCAGGGATGGATGGGGCCAACGTCCTGACTTTC.

V and J are TRBV11-2 and TRBJ2-6; a weak D match, TRBD2 (6 bases). CDR3 size: 18 residues. V was clipped by 6 bases and J by 0 bases, with 18 bases between them. CDR1 and CDR2 (germline): SGHAT, FQNNGV. CDR3 residues: CASSRLGRRGSGANVLTF. DNA for the CDR3: TGTGCCAGCAGTAGACTGGGACGGAGGGGCTCTGGGGCCAACGTCCTGACTTTC.

The rearrangement links TRBV5-1 to TRBJ2-7; a weak D match, TRBD1 (6 bases). Trimming removed 6 bases from V and 1 base from J, with 8 bases in between. In germline, CDR1 is SGHRS, CDR2 YFSETQ. The CDR3 runs to 12 residues. CDR3: CASKDSSYEQYF. CDR3 DNA sequence: TGCGCCAGCAAGGACAGTTCCTACGAGCAGTACTTC.

This chain links TRBV7-2 with TRBJ2-3, with a tentative D call TRBD2 (7 bases). The germline V gene encodes CDR1 SGHTA and CDR2 FQGNSA. Trimming left V 10 bases short and J 0 bases short, with 14 bases between. This CDR3 is 14 amino acids long. The CDR3 loop is CATARGGSTDTQYF. As DNA, the CDR3 is TGTGCCACCGCGAGGGGGGGAAGCACAGATACGCAGTATTTT.

This sequence joins TRBV7-9 and TRBJ1-2; D is unresolved. The V and J ends lost 1 base and 8 bases respectively, with 8 bases between them. Per the germline V gene, CDR1 is SEHNR and CDR2 is FQNEAQ (reference sequence). This CDR3 comprises 12 residues. The CDR3: CASSLGTGGYTF. CDR3 bases: TGTGCCAGCAGCTTAGGGACGGGAGGCTACACCTTC.

The gene calls are TRBV6-1 and TRBJ1-6, with a tentative D call TRBD1 (6 bases). This CDR3 spans 16 amino acids. Germline V lookup: CDR1 MNHNS, CDR2 SASEGT. The V end was cut by 0 bases, the J end by 8 bases, with 14 bases between. As DNA, the CDR3 is TGTGCCAGCAGTGAAGCGGGGGCGGTAGGTTATTCACCCCTCCACTTT. This sequence encodes CASSEAGAVGYSPLHF.

CDR3 sequence: CASSTDIISYNSPLHF. CDR3 coding DNA: TGTGCCAGTAGTACGGACATTATCTCCTATAATTCACCCCTCCACTTT. This chain links TRBV19 with TRBJ1-6; D perhaps matches TRBD1 (5 bases). The V end lost 4 bases, the J end lost 0 bases, and 10 bases lay between the germline ends. The CDR3 extends over 16 amino acids. Germline V gene sequence: CDR1 LNHDA, CDR2 SQIVND (reference sequence).

This chain links TRBV15 with TRBJ2-3; 8 nucleotides line up with TRBD2. The CDR3 spans 14 residues. V shed 9 bases, J shed 1 base, and the junction held 6 bases outside the gene matches. Per germline, CDR1 LNHNV and CDR2 YYDKDF (reference sequence). CDR3 amino acids: CATVPSGRTDTQYF. DNA of the CDR3: TGTGCCACTGTTCCTAGCGGGCGCACAGATACGCAGTATTTT.

The rearrangement joins TRBV6-2 or TRBV6-3 to TRBJ1-2; D is undetermined. Trimming left V 2 bases short and J 6 bases short, with 13 bases between. Germline V gives CDR1 MNHEY, CDR2 SVGEGT. This CDR3 region has 14 residues. The CDR3 protein is CASSYAVPRDGYTF. The DNA of the CDR3 is TGTGCCAGCAGTTACGCCGTTCCTCGGGATGGCTACACCTTC.

This chain connects TRBV18 to TRBJ2-1; 14 nucleotides line up with TRBD2. Germline V gene lookup returns CDR1 KGHSH and CDR2 LQKENI. The CDR3 is 16 amino acids. Trimming cost V 3 bases and J 8 bases; bases outside gene matches: 6. The CDR3 DNA reads as TGTGCCAGCTCACCCGGGACTAGCGGGGGCCGTGATGAGCAGTTCTTC. Translated, it gives CASSPGTSGGRDEQFF.

The rearrangement links TRBV30 to TRBJ2-1; 14 positions agree with TRBD2. This CDR3 is 17 amino acids long. Germline loops: CDR1 GTSNPN, CDR2 SVGIG (reference sequence). V lost 2 bases to trimming and J lost 8 bases; unmatched junction nucleotides: 11. The CDR3 reads CAWSKGLAGARWDEQFF. CDR3 in DNA: TGTGCCTGGAGTAAGGGACTAGCGGGGGCCCGTTGGGATGAGCAGTTCTTC.

V gene TRBV4-1 combines with J gene TRBJ1-2; 7 positions agree with TRBD1. The CDR3 spans 13 residues. V was clipped by 4 bases and J by 6 bases; unmatched bases: 5. The germline CDR1 and CDR2 sequences are MGHRA and YSYEKL. The chain's CDR3 is CASSPRQGNGYTF. In DNA, the CDR3 is TGCGCCAGCAGCCCAAGACAGGGCAATGGCTACACCTTC.

This chain connects TRBV2 to TRBJ2-1; 7 bases are a match to TRBD2. V lost 4 bases to trimming and J lost 2 bases; unmatched junction nucleotides: 8. CDR1 is SNHLY, CDR2 FYNNEI, per germline. This CDR3 contains 16 residues. The CDR3 spells CASSVVSGKTYNEQFF. CDR3 nucleotide sequence: TGTGCCAGCAGTGTTGTCAGCGGGAAGACCTACAATGAGCAGTTCTTC.

The V call is TRBV12-5, the J call TRBJ2-1; 15 nucleotides line up with TRBD2. V was clipped by 6 bases and J by 9 bases; unmatched bases: 6. The germline CDR1 and CDR2 sequences are LGHNT and FRNRAP. CDR3 size: 15 residues. The CDR3 DNA sequence: TGTGCTAGTGGCACCGGGACTAGCGGGGGGATTGAGCAGTTCTTC. Its protein is CASGTGTSGGIEQFF. Variable domain in full (rest from reference TRBV12-5 and TRBJ2-1): DARVTQTPRHKVTEMGQEVTMRCQPILGHNTVFWYRQTMMQGLELLAYFRNRAPLDDSGMPKDRFSAEMPDATLATLKIQPSEPRDSAVYFCASGTGTSGGIEQFFGPGTRLTVL.

The gene calls are TRBV2 and TRBJ1-5; D uncertain. Between the trimmed V and J ends, which lost 6 bases and 2 bases, there was a span of 14 bases. There are 15 residues in the CDR3. CDR1 and CDR2 from the germline V gene are SNHLY and FYNNEI. CDR3 DNA: TGTGCCAGCAGCCCAAATCTGGGAGGCAATCAGCCCCAGCATTTT. Amino acid sequence: CASSPNLGGNQPQHF. The variable domain in full, completed from reference TRBV2 and TRBJ1-5, reads EPEVTQTPSHQVTQMGQEVILRCVPISNHLYFYWYRQILGQKVEFLVSFYNNEISEKSEIFDDQFSVERPDGSNFTLKIRSTKLEDSAMYFCASSPNLGGNQPQHFGDGTRLSIL.

This clone occurred once. V usage is TRBV7-9 and J usage is TRBJ1-6, with D uncertain. Germline V gives CDR1 SEHNR, CDR2 FQNEAQ (reference sequence). CDR3 size: 13 residues. Trimming pared 5 bases from V and 3 bases from J, leaving 5 bases between. DNA of the CDR3: TGTGCCAGCAGCCGCGACTATAATTCACCCCTCCACTTT. Translation: CASSRDYNSPLHF.

The chain carries TRBV6-5 and TRBJ2-5, with D perhaps matching TRBD2 (6 bases). Trimming took off 6 bases at V and 7 bases at J, with 12 bases between the two ends. This CDR3 has 12 amino acids. CDR1 and CDR2 from the germline V gene are MNHEY and SVGAGI. The CDR3 sequence is CASRGTDGTQYF. The CDR3 DNA reads TGTGCCAGCAGGGGGACTGACGGGACCCAGTACTTC.

V is TRBV27 and J is TRBJ2-5; D might be TRBD2 (5 bases). The CDR3 loop spans 15 amino acids. V was trimmed by 3 bases and J by 4 bases, leaving 15 bases between them. CDR1 and CDR2 (germline): MNHEY, SMNVEV (reference sequence). This CDR3 reads CASSFSAAPGETQYF. CDR3 sequence (DNA): TGTGCCAGCAGTTTCTCAGCGGCCCCTGGAGAGACCCAGTACTTC.

This chain connects TRBV5-5 to TRBJ1-1; maybe TRBD1 (5 bases). The CDR3 sequence is 15 residues long. Looked up from germline, CDR1 is SGHKS and CDR2 is YYEKEE (reference sequence). V shed 3 bases and J shed 0 bases, with 12 bases lying between them. The CDR3 sequence is CASSSQTVMNTEAFF. DNA for the CDR3: TGTGCCAGCAGCTCACAGACAGTTATGAACACTGAAGCTTTCTTT. The full variable domain, completed using reference TRBV5-5 and TRBJ1-1, is DAGVTQSPTHLIKTRGQQVTLRCSPISGHKSVSWYQQVLGQGPQFIFQYYEKEERGRGNFPDRFSARQFPNYSSELNVNALLLGDSALYLCASSSQTVMNTEAFFGQGTRLTVV.

The chain is built from TRBV7-2 and TRBJ1-2; D perhaps matches TRBD1 (5 bases). V shed 5 bases and J shed 4 bases, with 20 bases lying between them. From germline, CDR1 is SGHTA and CDR2 FQGNSA. The CDR3 covers 16 residues. CDR3 nucleotide sequence: TGTGCCAGCAGCGCCGGGTTCAGGGTGGAGTCCTATGGCTACACCTTC. Translation gives CASSAGFRVESYGYTF.

This clone was detected once. The chain has TRBV19 and TRBJ1-1; no clear D. CDR3 length: 15 residues. Trimming left V 8 bases short and J 2 bases short, with 18 bases between. CDR1 is LNHDA and CDR2 is SQIVND in the germline V gene (reference sequence). The CDR3 protein is CASCPASGGNTEAFF. For the CDR3, the DNA is TGTGCCAGTTGTCCGGCCTCGGGAGGTAACACTGAAGCTTTCTTT.

This chain uses TRBV5-5 with TRBJ1-3, with D maybe TRBD1 (5 bases). Germline V gene data show CDR1 as SGHKS and CDR2 as YYEKEE (reference sequence). V dropped 3 bases and J dropped 2 bases, with 12 bases sitting between them. This CDR3 has 15 residues. CDR3 amino acids: CASSSLGGAGNTIYF. DNA for the CDR3: TGTGCCAGCAGCTCCCTTGGAGGGGCTGGAAACACCATATATTTT.